This TCR beta chain was captured by sequencing in a study of blood T cell repertoires in COVID-19. As for the study in general: Some COVID-19 samples were acute and others convalescent; all came from the United States, Italy and Spain.

Germline assignment: CDR1 SNHLY and CDR2 FYNNEI. The V end was cut by 7 bases, the J end by 2 bases, with 17 bases between. The CDR3 is 15 residues long. Across 24 US areas, participants ranged in age from about 18 to 90 years. Membership in each cohort depended on participant-reported clinical history. In the original analysis: Quantification of nucleated cells was approximated via reference gene primer amplification. Clones were read by immunoSEQ multiplex PCR, and TCRdb kept only the in-frame ones, dropping some. V and J calls and clone size are those listed in that table; D and trimming were worked out from the DNA. This repertoire shows about 350,000 clones, about 90% found once; its top ten account for approximately 1%.

The V and J genes are TRBV2 and TRBJ1-1; possible D gene TRBD1, 5 bases. This clonotype originated in a young woman who had been exposed to COVID-19. The sequencing input was PBMCs or T cells enriched from blood (not recorded which). CDR3 protein: CASIPSTAGNTEAFF. CDR3 sequence (DNA): TGTGCCAGCATCCCTTCGACAGCGGGAAACACTGAAGCTTTCTTT. Complete variable domain (other parts from reference TRBV2 and TRBJ1-1): EPEVTQTPSHQVTQMGQEVILRCVPISNHLYFYWYRQILGQKVEFLVSFYNNEISEKSEIFDDQFSVERPDGSNFTLKIRSTKLEDSAMYFCASIPSTAGNTEAFFGQGTRLTVV.